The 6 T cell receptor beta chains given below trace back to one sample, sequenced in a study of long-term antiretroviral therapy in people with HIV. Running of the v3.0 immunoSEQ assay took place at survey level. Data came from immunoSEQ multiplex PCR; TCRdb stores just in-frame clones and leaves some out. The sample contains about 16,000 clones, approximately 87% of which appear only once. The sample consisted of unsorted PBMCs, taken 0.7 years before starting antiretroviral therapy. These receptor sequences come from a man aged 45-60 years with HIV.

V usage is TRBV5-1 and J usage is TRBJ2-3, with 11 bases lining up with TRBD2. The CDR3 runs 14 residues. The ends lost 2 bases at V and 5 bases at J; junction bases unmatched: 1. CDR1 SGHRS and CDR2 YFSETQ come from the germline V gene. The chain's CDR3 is CASSLLAGEDTQYF. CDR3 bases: TGCGCCAGCAGCTTACTAGCGGGAGAAGATACGCAGTATTTT.

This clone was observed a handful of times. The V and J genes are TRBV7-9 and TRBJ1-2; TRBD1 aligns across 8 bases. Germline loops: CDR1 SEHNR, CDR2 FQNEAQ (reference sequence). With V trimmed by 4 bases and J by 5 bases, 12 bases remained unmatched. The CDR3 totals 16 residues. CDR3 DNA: TGTGCCAGCAGCTCCTTTGGCCAGGGGGCTCGTTATGGCTACACCTTC. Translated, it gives CASSSFGQGARYGYTF.

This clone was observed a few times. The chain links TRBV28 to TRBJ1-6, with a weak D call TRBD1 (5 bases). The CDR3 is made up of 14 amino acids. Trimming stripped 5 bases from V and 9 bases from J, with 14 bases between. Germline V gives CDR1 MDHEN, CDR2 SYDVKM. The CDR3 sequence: CASSLSRGTSPLHF. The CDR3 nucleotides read TGTGCCAGCAGTCTCAGTCGGGGGACTTCACCCCTCCACTTT.

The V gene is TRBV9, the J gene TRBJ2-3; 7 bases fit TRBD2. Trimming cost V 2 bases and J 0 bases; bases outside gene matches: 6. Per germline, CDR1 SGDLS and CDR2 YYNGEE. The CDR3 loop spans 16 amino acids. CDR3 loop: CASSVSGGGSTDTQYF. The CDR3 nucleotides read TGTGCCAGCAGCGTTTCCGGGGGAGGGAGCACAGATACGCAGTATTTT.

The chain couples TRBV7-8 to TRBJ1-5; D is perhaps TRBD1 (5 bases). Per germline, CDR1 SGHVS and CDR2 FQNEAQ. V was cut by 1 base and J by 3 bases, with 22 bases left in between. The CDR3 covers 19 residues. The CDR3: CASSLGRGGGLDNNQPQHF. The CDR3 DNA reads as TGTGCCAGCAGCTTAGGTCGGGGTGGGGGATTGGATAACAATCAGCCCCAGCATTTT.

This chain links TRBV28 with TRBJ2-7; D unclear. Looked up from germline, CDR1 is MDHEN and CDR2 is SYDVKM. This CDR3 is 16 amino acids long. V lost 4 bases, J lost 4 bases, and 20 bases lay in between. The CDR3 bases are TGTGCCAGCAGTTCCCGCGGCCAGCGACCCTGGTACGAGCAGTACTTC. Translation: CASSSRGQRPWYEQYF. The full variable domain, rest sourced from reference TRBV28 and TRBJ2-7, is DVKVTQSSRYLVKRTGEKVFLECVQDMDHENMFWYRQDPGLGLRLIYFSYDVKMKEKGDIPEGYSVSREKKERFSLILESASTNQTSMYLCASSSRGQRPWYEQYFGPGTRLTVT.